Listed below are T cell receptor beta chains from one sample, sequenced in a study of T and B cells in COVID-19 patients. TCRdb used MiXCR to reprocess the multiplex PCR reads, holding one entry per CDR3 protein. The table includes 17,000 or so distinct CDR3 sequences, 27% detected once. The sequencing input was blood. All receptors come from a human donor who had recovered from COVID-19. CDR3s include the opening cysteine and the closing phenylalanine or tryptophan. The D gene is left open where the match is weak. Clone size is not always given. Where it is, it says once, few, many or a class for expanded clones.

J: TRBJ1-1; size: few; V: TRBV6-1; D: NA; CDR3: CASSEALAGEAFF; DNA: TGTGCCAGCAGTGAGGCCCTGGCCGGGGAAGCTTTCTTT
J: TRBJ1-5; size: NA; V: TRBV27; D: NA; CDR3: CASRRTRDSNQPQHF; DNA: TGTGCCAGCAGGCGGACAAGAGATAGCAATCAGCCCCAGCATTTT
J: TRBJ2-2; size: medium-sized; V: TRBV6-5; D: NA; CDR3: CASSYSVANTGELFF; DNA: TGTGCCAGCAGTTACTCTGTTGCGAACACCGGGGAGCTGTTTTTT
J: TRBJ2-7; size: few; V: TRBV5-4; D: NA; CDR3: CASSPEGLWNYSSYEQYF; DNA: TGTGCCAGCAGCCCGGAGGGACTTTGGAATTATAGCTCCTACGAGCAGTACTTC
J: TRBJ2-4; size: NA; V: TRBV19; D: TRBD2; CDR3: CASSIDGGDIQNF; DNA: TGTGCCAGTAGTATAGACGGGGGGGACATTCAGAACTTC
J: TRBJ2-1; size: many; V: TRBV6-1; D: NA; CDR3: CATSVWNNEQFF; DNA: TGTGCCACCAGTGTCTGGAACAATGAGCAGTTCTTC
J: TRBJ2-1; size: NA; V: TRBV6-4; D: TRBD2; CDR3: CASSRETIGTSGRPTYNEQFF; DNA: TGTGCCAGCAGTAGAGAGACGATTGGGACTAGCGGGAGGCCCACCTACAATGAGCAGTTCTTC
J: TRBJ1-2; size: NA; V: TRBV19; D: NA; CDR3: CATHPADLYGYTF; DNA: TGTGCCACCCACCCGGCAGACCTTTATGGCTACACCTTC
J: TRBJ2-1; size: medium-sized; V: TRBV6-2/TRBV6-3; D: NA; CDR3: CASSFWASNEQFF; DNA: TGTGCCAGCAGTTTTTGGGCGAGTAATGAGCAGTTCTTC
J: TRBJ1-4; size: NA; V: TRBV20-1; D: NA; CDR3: CSARDMGSNEKLFF; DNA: TGCAGTGCTAGAGATATGGGGTCTAATGAAAAACTGTTTTTT
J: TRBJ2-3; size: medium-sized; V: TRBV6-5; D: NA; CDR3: CASSSNRRSSTDTQYF; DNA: TGTGCCAGCAGCTCAAACAGGAGATCTAGCACAGATACGCAGTATTTT
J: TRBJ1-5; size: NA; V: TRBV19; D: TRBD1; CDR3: CASSKRTGLTSNQPQHF; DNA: TGTGCCAGTAGTAAAAGGACAGGTCTGACAAGCAATCAGCCCCAGCATTTT
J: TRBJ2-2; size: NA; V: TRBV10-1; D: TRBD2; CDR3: CASLGLAGGLDNTNTGELFF; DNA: TGCGCCAGCCTGGGGCTAGCGGGGGGGTTGGACAATACGAACACCGGGGAGCTGTTTTTT
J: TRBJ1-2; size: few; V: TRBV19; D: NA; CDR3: CASGGQADGLFYGYTF; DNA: TGTGCCAGTGGGGGGCAGGCGGACGGCCTGTTTTATGGCTACACCTTC
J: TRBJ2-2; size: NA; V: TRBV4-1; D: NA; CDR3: CASSLEWRNTGELFF; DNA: TGCGCCAGCAGCCTCGAGTGGAGGAACACCGGGGAGCTGTTTTTT
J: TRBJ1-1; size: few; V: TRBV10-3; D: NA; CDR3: CAIQGDSTEAFF; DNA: TGTGCCATCCAGGGCGACAGCACTGAAGCTTTCTTT
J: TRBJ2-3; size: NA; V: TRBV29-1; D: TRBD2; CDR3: CSVSTSGGGTDTQYF; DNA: TGCAGCGTTTCGACTAGCGGGGGGGGCACAGATACGCAGTATTTT
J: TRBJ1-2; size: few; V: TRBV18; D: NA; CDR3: CASSPHLVGYTF; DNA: TGTGCCAGCTCACCACATCTGGTGGGCTACACCTTC
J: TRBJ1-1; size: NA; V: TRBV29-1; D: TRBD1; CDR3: CSVSEGQGEAFF; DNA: TGCAGCGTCTCCGAAGGACAGGGTGAAGCTTTCTTT
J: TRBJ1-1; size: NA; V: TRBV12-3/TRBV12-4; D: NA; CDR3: CASSPTTPAEAFF; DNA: TGTGCCAGCAGTCCCACAACCCCCGCTGAAGCTTTCTTT
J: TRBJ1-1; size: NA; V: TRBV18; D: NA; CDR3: CASSLEWGNTEAFF; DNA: TGTGCCAGCTCCCTCGAGTGGGGGAACACTGAAGCTTTCTTT
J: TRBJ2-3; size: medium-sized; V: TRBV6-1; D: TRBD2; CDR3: CASSPRLAGGTDTQYF; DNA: TGTGCCAGCAGTCCTAGACTAGCGGGAGGGACGGATACGCAGTATTTT
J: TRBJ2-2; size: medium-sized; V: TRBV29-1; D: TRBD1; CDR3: CSVAGTGAPTGELFF; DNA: TGCAGCGTGGCCGGGACAGGAGCACCCACCGGGGAGCTGTTTTTT
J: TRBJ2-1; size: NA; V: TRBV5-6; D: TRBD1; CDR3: CASSFRTGTSIEQFF; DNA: TGTGCCAGCAGCTTCCGGACAGGGACCTCTATAGAGCAGTTCTTC